The 27 T cell receptor beta chains in this list originate from one sample, sequenced in a study of control samples from healthy donors and cancer patients. Method: immunoSEQ multiplex PCR; TCRdb's copy keeps in-frame clones and lacks some. The repertoire holds 150,000 to 200,000 clones, with approximately 92% as singletons. Sequenced input: blood. These receptors all come from a man between 18 and 35 years old in good health.

The gene calls are TRBV3-1 (or the pseudogene TRBV3-2) and TRBJ2-5; weak D call: TRBD2 (6 bases). The germline V gene encodes CDR1 LGHDT and CDR2 YNNKEL (reference sequence). CDR3 size: 14 residues. V was shortened by 1 base and J by 4 bases, with 10 bases between the two germline ends. The CDR3 bases are TGTGCCAGCAGCCAAGCGGGGACTGGAGAGACCCAGTACTTC. Amino acid sequence: CASSQAGTGETQYF.

CDR3 amino acids: CASGIRGSSYNEQFF. DNA of the CDR3: TGTGCCAGCGGGATCAGGGGTAGCTCCTACAATGAGCAGTTCTTC. The genes are TRBV25-1 and TRBJ2-1, with D perhaps matching TRBD1 (6 bases). V was cut by 8 bases and J by 0 bases, with 14 bases left in between. The CDR3 totals 15 residues. Per the germline V gene, CDR1 is MGHDK and CDR2 is SYGVNS.

As DNA, the CDR3 is TGCGCCAGCAGCGAGACTAGCGGGGATAAGTTCTTC. Amino acids: CASSETSGDKFF. The chain carries TRBV5-1 and TRBJ2-1; 11 nucleotides agree with TRBD2. CDR1 and CDR2 (germline): SGHRS, YFSETQ. The CDR3 totals 12 residues. Losses at the gene ends were 4 bases for V and 14 bases for J; bases not matched to a gene: 5.

This chain joins TRBV27 and TRBJ2-3, with 13 nucleotides matching TRBD2. Germline trimming cut 5 bases from V and 7 bases from J; bases unmatched to any gene: 6. CDR1 is MNHEY, CDR2 SMNVEV, per germline (reference sequence). The length of the CDR3 is 15 residues. The CDR3 coding sequence is TGTGCCAGCAGTACACTAGCGGGGGGGGCAAATACGCAGTATTTT. This translates into CASSTLAGGANTQYF.

J is TRBJ2-3 and V is TRBV5-4; 7 positions match TRBD1. Germline trimming cut 4 bases from V and 1 base from J; bases unmatched to any gene: 6. The V gene's germline CDR1 is SGHNT and CDR2 YYREEE (reference sequence). The CDR3 sequence is 15 residues long. The CDR3 sequence: CASSLSGTGTDTQYF. CDR3 nucleotides: TGTGCCAGCAGCCTCTCCGGGACAGGCACAGATACGCAGTATTTT.

The chain employs TRBV27 and TRBJ1-2, with D possibly TRBD1 on 6 matching bases. V gave up 2 bases and J gave up 7 bases, with 17 bases separating them. Germline-derived CDR1 and CDR2 are MNHEY and SMNVEV (reference sequence). The CDR3 totals 15 residues. The DNA of the CDR3 is TGTGCCAGCAGTTTACTCCCCGGGGGGGCGCTTGGCTACACCTTC. Encoded protein: CASSLLPGGALGYTF.

The rearrangement uses TRBV5-1 and TRBJ2-3, with D perhaps matching TRBD2 (7 bases). The CDR3 extends over 14 amino acids. Deletions cut 0 bases from V and 8 bases from J, with 13 bases between. CDR1 and CDR2 (germline): SGHRS, YFSETQ. CDR3 DNA sequence: TGCGCCAGCAGCTTGGGATCGGCGGGGGCTACGCAGTATTTT. It is translated as CASSLGSAGATQYF.

The chain links TRBV12-5 to TRBJ1-2; 9 positions match TRBD1. The V and J ends lost 7 bases and 8 bases, in that order; junction bases with no gene match: 8. CDR1 is LGHNT, CDR2 FRNRAP, per germline. The CDR3 has 13 residues. CDR3: CASAQQGAEGYTF. DNA of the CDR3: TGTGCTAGTGCCCAACAGGGGGCGGAAGGCTACACCTTC.

This chain connects TRBV30 to TRBJ2-3, with TRBD2 identical over 12 bases. The CDR3 runs to 15 residues. J gave up 3 bases and V 2 bases, and 3 bases lay outside the gene matches. Germline assignment: CDR1 GTSNPN and CDR2 SVGIG (reference sequence). The CDR3 here is CAWSPLAGGTDTQYF. The CDR3, as DNA: TGTGCCTGGAGTCCGCTAGCGGGGGGGACAGATACGCAGTATTTT.

The chain recombines TRBV28 with TRBJ2-5; 7 bases are a match to TRBD1. J was trimmed by 7 bases and V by 5 bases; bases with no gene match: 10. The CDR3 totals 14 residues. The V gene's germline CDR1 is MDHEN and CDR2 SYDVKM. For the CDR3, the DNA is TGTGCCAGCAGTATGGGGACAGTTCTGGGGACCCAGTACTTC. This gives the protein CASSMGTVLGTQYF.

The chain has TRBV6-1 and TRBJ1-2; D remains ambiguous. The CDR3 is 12 amino acids. V lost 3 bases and J lost 14, with 16 bases in between. The germline CDR1 and CDR2 sequences are MNHNS and SASEGT. The CDR3 nucleotides are TGTGCCAGCAGTGATGAGGGTCTGGTGAGAACCTTC. Its translation is CASSDEGLVRTF.

The chain uses TRBV4-1 and TRBJ2-7, with 9 bases lining up with TRBD2. The CDR3 consists of 17 residues. CDR1 is MGHRA, CDR2 YSYEKL, per germline. Unmatched junction bases numbered 13, after V lost 4 bases and J lost 3 bases. The CDR3: CASSPSSDSGGGYEQYF. Written as DNA, the CDR3 is TGCGCCAGCAGCCCAAGTAGTGATAGCGGGGGTGGCTACGAGCAGTACTTC.

The chain employs TRBV9 and TRBJ2-5, with 8 positions matching TRBD2. The J segment lost 2 bases and the V segment lost 2 bases, leaving 5 bases of the junction unmatched. This CDR3 comprises 15 residues. CDR1 and CDR2 from the germline V gene are SGDLS and YYNGEE. Here the CDR3 reads CASSVSGGLQETQYF. The DNA for the CDR3 is TGTGCCAGCAGCGTCAGCGGGGGCTTACAAGAGACCCAGTACTTC.

V is TRBV5-1 and J is TRBJ2-1; no firm D call. Germline V gene sequence: CDR1 SGHRS, CDR2 YFSETQ. The CDR3 is 16 amino acids. The V end lost 1 base, the J end lost 0 bases, and 11 bases lay between the germline ends. This CDR3 reads CASSLFELSSYNEQFF. CDR3 coding DNA: TGCGCCAGCAGCTTGTTCGAGTTGAGCTCCTACAATGAGCAGTTCTTC.

The CDR3 sequence: CASSEFRIGQPQHF. CDR3 DNA: TGTGCCAGCAGTGAATTCCGGATTGGACAGCCCCAGCATTTT. The chain uses TRBV2 and TRBJ1-5, with D unclear. The CDR3 loop spans 14 amino acids. Germline assignment: CDR1 SNHLY and CDR2 FYNNEI. V gave up 2 bases and J gave up 7 bases, with 12 bases separating them.

This chain uses TRBV7-2 with TRBJ1-5; perhaps TRBD1 as D (5 bases). Germline loops: CDR1 SGHTA, CDR2 FQGNSA. The CDR3 loop spans 16 amino acids. V lost 2 bases and J 4 bases, leaving 15 bases between the germline ends. CDR3 bases: TGTGCCAGCAGCTTATCCTGGGGACCGGAGAATCAGCCCCAGCATTTT. Amino acids: CASSLSWGPENQPQHF.

The chain links TRBV4-1 to TRBJ2-2, with 7 bases identical to TRBD1. After removal of 2 bases from V and 6 bases from J, the junction contained 9 bases not matched to a gene. Germline values: CDR1 MGHRA, CDR2 YSYEKL. The CDR3 runs 16 residues. CDR3 region: CASSQPTGNSPGELFF. Here the CDR3 DNA reads TGCGCCAGCAGCCAACCGACAGGGAACTCTCCCGGGGAGCTGTTTTTT.

This clone was counted a single time. The chain combines TRBV20-1 with TRBJ1-4; tentatively, D is TRBD1 (5 bases). Germline loops: CDR1 DFQATT, CDR2 SNEGSKA (reference sequence). This CDR3 contains 14 residues. The ends were cut back, 3 bases at V and 0 bases at J, with 8 bases in the middle. CDR3 in amino acids: CSASRGATNEKLFF. Here the CDR3 DNA reads TGCAGTGCTAGTAGGGGTGCAACTAATGAAAAACTGTTTTTT.

The chain combines TRBV19 with TRBJ2-6; tentatively, D is TRBD2 (6 bases). Trimming shortened V by 6 bases and J by 2 bases, and 14 bases separated the two germline ends. CDR1 and CDR2 from the germline V gene are LNHDA and SQIVND (reference sequence). The CDR3 spans 16 residues. The CDR3 coding sequence is TGTGCCAGTAGGAAGGGACGGGGGACTGGGGCCAACGTCCTGACTTTC. It specifies CASRKGRGTGANVLTF.

The rearrangement joins TRBV6-5 to TRBJ2-2; TRBD2 aligns across 9 bases. V shed 8 bases and J 6 bases; nucleotides not matched to a gene: 7. The CDR3 has 14 residues. Germline-derived CDR1 and CDR2 are MNHEY and SVGAGI. The CDR3 loop reads CASGGGGAAGELFF. CDR3 nucleotide sequence: TGTGCCAGCGGGGGCGGGGGGGCCGCCGGGGAGCTGTTTTTT.

CDR3 sequence (DNA): TGTGCCAGCAGCACAAGACAGGGGCCCAATCAGCCCCAGCATTTT. The encoded protein is CASSTRQGPNQPQHF. V usage is TRBV5-6 and J usage is TRBJ1-5, with 8 bases aligning to TRBD1. Germline V gives CDR1 SGHDT, CDR2 YYEEEE. V dropped 4 bases and J dropped 3; count of bases not matched to a gene: 6. The CDR3 runs 15 residues.

The V gene is TRBV5-8, the J gene TRBJ1-1; D may be TRBD1 (5 bases). V lost 5 bases, J lost 3 bases, and 11 bases lay in between. The CDR3 loop spans 13 amino acids. Looked up from germline, CDR1 is SGHTS and CDR2 is YDEGEE. The CDR3 bases are TGTGCCAGCAGGGCGACAGTCTACACTGAAGCTTTCTTT. It codes for CASRATVYTEAFF.

Only one count was recorded for this clone. V and J are TRBV5-1 and TRBJ2-3; 10 bases line up with TRBD2. The CDR3 runs 17 residues. Germline V CDR1 and CDR2: SGHRS, YFSETQ. V was pared by 1 base and J by 3 bases, with 8 bases of the junction left unmatched. CDR3 in amino acids: CASSLLSGGARTDTQYF. CDR3 coding DNA: TGCGCCAGCAGCTTGTTGAGCGGGGGGGCTAGGACAGATACGCAGTATTTT.

This clone was picked up a small number of times. J is TRBJ1-2 and V is TRBV6-5; 7 nucleotides align to TRBD1. Trimming removed 6 bases from V and 4 bases from J; junction bases left unmatched: 5. This CDR3 is built from 13 residues. In germline, CDR1 is MNHEY, CDR2 SVGAGI. The CDR3 bases are TGTGCCAGCAGCAAGACAGGGCCCTATGGCTACACCTTC. It specifies CASSKTGPYGYTF.

The chain recombines TRBV30 with TRBJ1-6, with D possibly being TRBD1 (6 bases). Trimming left V 1 base short and J 6 bases short, with 13 bases between. Germline CDR1 GTSNPN, CDR2 SVGIG (reference sequence). This CDR3 comprises 15 residues. CDR3 sequence reads: CAWSGGGQGNSPLHF. The CDR3 DNA follows: TGTGCCTGGAGTGGTGGGGGGCAGGGTAATTCACCCCTCCACTTT. Variable domain in full (rest from reference TRBV30 and TRBJ1-6): SQTIHQWPATLVQPVGSPLSLECTVEGTSNPNLYWYRQAAGRGLQLLFYSVGIGQISSEVPQNLSASRPQDRQFILSSKKLLLSDSGFYLCAWSGGGQGNSPLHFGNGTRLTVT.

This chain uses TRBV5-4 with TRBJ2-2, with a possible D match to TRBD1 (5 bases). The V and J ends lost 0 bases and 1 base respectively, with 7 bases between them. Germline V gene sequence: CDR1 SGHNT, CDR2 YYREEE (reference sequence). This CDR3 has 15 residues. The CDR3 sequence is CASSLEGMNTGELFF. CDR3 sequence (DNA): TGTGCCAGCAGCTTGGAGGGGATGAACACCGGGGAGCTGTTTTTT. The full variable domain, completed using reference TRBV5-4 and TRBJ2-2, is ETGVTQSPTHLIKTRGQQVTLRCSSQSGHNTVSWYQQALGQGPQFIFQYYREEENGRGNFPPRFSGLQFPNYSSELNVNALELDDSALYLCASSLEGMNTGELFFGEGSRLTVL.

This clone was counted once. The rearrangement uses TRBV5-1 and TRBJ2-5; D is perhaps TRBD1 or TRBD2 (5 bases each). The V gene lost 4 bases and the J gene lost 1 base, with 11 bases spanning the gap. The CDR3 totals 14 residues. CDR1 is SGHRS, CDR2 YFSETQ, per germline. The CDR3: CASSLPGSQETQYF. CDR3 nucleotide sequence: TGCGCCAGCAGCCTGCCAGGGAGCCAAGAGACCCAGTACTTC.